This T cell receptor beta chain was obtained from a study of shared clonotypes between healthy human individuals. Study background: Ranging from 18 to 49 in age, donors were two women and a few men.

The germline gives CDR1 SEHNR, CDR2 FQNEAQ (reference sequence). Losses at the gene ends were 5 bases for V and 7 bases for J; bases not matched to a gene: 7. The CDR3 length is 15 residues. Generated by immunoSEQ multiplex PCR, the TCRdb table keeps only in-frame clones and is missing some. This sample has hundreds of thousands of clones, with less than 96% found just once. Comment on this clone: The antigen remains undetermined.

Memory CD4+ cells were the fraction left after CD45RA+ naive selection. Points from the study as a whole: Larger estimated richness was generally recorded for naive subsets relative to memory subsets.

The V and J genes are TRBV7-9 and TRBJ1-6; TRBD1 matches 8 bases. This clonotype was obtained from a woman aged 25 to 45 in good health. The sequenced material came from naive CD4+ T cells sorted from blood. Subset meaning: CD45RA+ positively selected. CDR3 DNA: TGTGCCAGCAGCGGCGGACAGGGCCTGAATTCACCCCTCCACTTT. Translating it yields CASSGGQGLNSPLHF.